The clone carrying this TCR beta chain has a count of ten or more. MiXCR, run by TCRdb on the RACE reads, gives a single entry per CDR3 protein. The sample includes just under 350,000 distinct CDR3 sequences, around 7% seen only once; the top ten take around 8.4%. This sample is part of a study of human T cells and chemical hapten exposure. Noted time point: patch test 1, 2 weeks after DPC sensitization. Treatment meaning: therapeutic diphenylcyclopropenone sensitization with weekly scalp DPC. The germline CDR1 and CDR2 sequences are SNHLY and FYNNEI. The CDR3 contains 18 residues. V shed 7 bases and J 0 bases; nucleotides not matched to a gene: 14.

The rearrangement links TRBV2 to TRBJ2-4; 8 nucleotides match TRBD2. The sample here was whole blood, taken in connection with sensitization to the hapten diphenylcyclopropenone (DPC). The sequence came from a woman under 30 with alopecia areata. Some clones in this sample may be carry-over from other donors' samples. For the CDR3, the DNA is TGTGCCAGCACAAGCGGGGGTTCTAGCATCCTAGCCAAAAACATTCAGTACTTC. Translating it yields CASTSGGSSILAKNIQYF.